This T cell receptor beta chain was captured in a study of sequential checkpoint blockade in melanoma. Study-level points and caveats: About 30 times likelier clinical benefit followed increased tumor T-cell fraction and clonality.

TCRdb keeps only in-frame clones here, not all; method: immunoSEQ multiplex PCR. The profile shows 40,000 or so clones, roughly 32% of them singletons. Treatment indicated: randomized to nivolumab then ipilimumab (arm A) or the reverse (arm B). Patients had received no earlier DNA-damaging chemotherapy. This clone was picked up a small number of times. Its antigen is not identified. The sequence derives from a human donor with melanoma. The source material was tumor tissue (inferred from file names), sampled from a patient given nivolumab and ipilimumab in sequence.

The CDR3 DNA sequence: TGTGCCAGCGCATCAATTACAACTAATGAAAAACTGTTTTTT. Encoded protein: CASASITTNEKLFF. The rearrangement links TRBV11-3 to TRBJ1-4, with D unresolved. The CDR3 has 14 residues. V lost 8 bases, J lost 0 bases, and 10 bases lay in between. Germline V gene lookup returns CDR1 SGHNT and CDR2 YENEEA. Full variable domain (remainder filled in from reference TRBV11-3 and TRBJ1-4): EAGVVQSPRYKIIEKKQPVAFWCNPISGHNTLYWYLQNLGQGPELLIRYENEEAVDDSQLPKDRFSAERLKGVDSTLKIQPAELGDSAVYLCASASITTNEKLFFGSGTQLSVL.